This TCR beta chain was documented in a study of blood T cell repertoires in COVID-19. Study-level information: In each case, the material was cDNA or gDNA derived from T cells, B-cell-depleted T cells, or PBMCs.

Authors' processing steps: Estimates of nucleated cell counts were drawn from the amplification of reference gene primers. The method was immunoSEQ multiplex PCR; TCRdb's version includes in-frame clones alone and lacks a portion of them. V and J calls and clone size are given by that table; D and trimming were obtained from the DNA. The repertoire holds around 130,000 clones, with around 84% as singletons. Living in about two dozen US areas, the participants were between about 18 and 95 years of age. Which cohort a participant joined came from the clinical history participants gave. There are 12 residues in the CDR3. The germline V gene encodes CDR1 SGHRS and CDR2 YFSETQ. V was shortened by 2 bases and J by 2 bases, with 3 bases between the two germline ends.

Sequenced sample: PBMCs or T cells enriched from blood (not recorded which). The chain couples TRBV5-1 to TRBJ2-3, with D uncertain. This clonotype was sampled from a man aged 40-50 years with acute COVID-19. Here the CDR3 DNA reads TGCGCCAGCAGCTTTTACACAGATACGCAGTATTTT. Residues: CASSFYTDTQYF.